This T cell receptor beta chain appears in the sequencing data of a study of blood T cell repertoires in COVID-19. Study-wide background: Spain, Italy and the United States supplied samples that represented acute and convalescent COVID-19. The analysed material was cDNA or gDNA that came from T cells, B-cell-depleted T cells, or PBMCs.

Seattle patients were enrolled during active infection and followed longitudinally. TCRdb keeps only in-frame clones here, not all; method: immunoSEQ multiplex PCR. The data contain 300,000 to 350,000 clones, approximately 90% of them singletons. The CDR3 totals 13 residues. Germline CDR1 reads SEHNR; CDR2 reads FQNEAQ (reference sequence). The ends were cut back, 1 base at V and 11 bases at J, with 14 bases in the middle. This sequence joins TRBV7-9 and TRBJ1-1; D not resolved. Sequencing used peripheral blood. This receptor was identified in a woman in her twenties or thirties with COVID-19, enrolled during active disease. Written as DNA, the CDR3 is TGTGCCAGCAGCTTAGTCCCGGGCCGGGAGGCTTTCTTT. Translation: CASSLVPGREAFF.